This T cell receptor beta chain was found in a study of blood T cell repertoires in COVID-19. Overall study: The samples span acute and convalescent COVID-19 from the United States, Italy and Spain. PBMCs, B-cell-depleted T cells, or T cells were the source of the cDNA or gDNA that made up the material.

In the authors' workflow: Amplification from reference gene primers served as the basis for estimated nucleated cell counts. Only in-frame clones appear in the TCRdb table, and some are missing; sequencing was by immunoSEQ multiplex PCR. That table is the source of V, J and clone size, and D and trimming were worked out from the DNA. The data show a few hundred thousand clones, more than 85% seen once. Germline V gene data show CDR1 as SGHNT and CDR2 as YENEEA. The CDR3 runs 15 residues. V lost 2 bases, J lost 8 bases, and 16 bases lay in between. Input material: peripheral blood. This sequence originates from a man aged 18 to 29 with active or convalescent COVID-19. The V gene is TRBV11-3, the J gene TRBJ2-1, with D perhaps matching TRBD2 (7 bases). The CDR3 protein is CASSLMVGGLDEQFF. The CDR3 DNA reads TGTGCCAGCAGCTTAATGGTGGGGGGGCTCGATGAGCAGTTCTTC.